This T cell receptor beta chain was sequenced for a study of blood T cell repertoires in COVID-19. Whole-study context: Nucleic acid was either cDNA or gDNA, and it came from T cells, B-cell-depleted T cells, or PBMCs.

In the original analysis: Researchers report that nucleated cell counts were estimated from reference gene primer amplification. Method: immunoSEQ multiplex PCR; TCRdb's copy keeps in-frame clones and lacks some. Clonal size and the V and J genes are those of that table, whereas D and trimming came from the DNA. The sample lists around 170,000 clones, about nine tenths occurring once. V gave up 4 bases and J gave up 4 bases; unmatched junction bases: 4. CDR3 size: 13 residues. Germline assignment: CDR1 SQVTM and CDR2 ANQGSEA. The TCR originated in a man aged 55-75 years with acute or convalescent COVID-19. This sequence joins TRBV29-1 and TRBJ1-2; the match to TRBD1 covers 9 bases. Sequencing input: peripheral blood. The chain's CDR3 is CSVGTGDFYGYTF. The CDR3 DNA sequence: TGCAGCGTTGGGACAGGGGATTTCTATGGCTACACCTTC.